The rows below give T cell receptor beta chains drawn from one sample of a study of T cell repertoires in cytomegalovirus infection. TCRdb reanalysed the reads using MiXCR and keeps one entry per CDR3 protein. The sample contains nearly 700,000 distinct CDR3 sequences, roughly 36% of which appear only once. Their recognized antigens are unknown. The material sequenced was cultured PBMCs, taken from culture after CMV antigen stimulation. The origin of the receptors is a human donor in good health (CMV status not recorded). Some clones in this sample may be carry-over from other donors' samples. Each CDR3 is given with its conserved first and last residue. The D gene is left open where the match is weak. The size field is filled for only some rows; it gives once, few, many or a size class.

v_gene,len,abundance,d_gene,j_gene,CDR3aa,CDR3nt
TRBV28,12,few,NA,TRBJ1-2,CASALPSRGYTF,TGTGCCAGCGCCCTACCCAGTCGCGGCTACACCTTC
TRBV19,15,few,NA,TRBJ2-7,CASSIDAAASYEQYF,TGTGCCAGTAGTATAGATGCCGCCGCCTCCTACGAGCAGTACTTC
TRBV28,15,few,NA,TRBJ2-3,CASSRVGVPANTQYF,TGTGCCAGCAGCCGAGTAGGGGTGCCCGCGAATACGCAGTATTTT
TRBV20-1,14,NA,NA,TRBJ2-1,CSASAVTSDNEQFF,TGCAGTGCTAGCGCCGTAACCTCGGACAATGAGCAGTTCTTC
TRBV6-2/TRBV6-3,14,NA,NA,TRBJ1-2,CASREPGRHYGYTF,TGTGCCAGCAGGGAACCGGGACGGCACTATGGCTACACCTTC
TRBV20-1,14,NA,NA,TRBJ2-3,CSASPGTRTDTQYF,TGCAGTGCTAGCCCAGGGACAAGGACAGATACGCAGTATTTT
TRBV29-1,16,NA,TRBD2,TRBJ2-3,CSVNGGAGGGTDTQYF,TGCAGCGTTAACGGTGGCGCGGGGGGTGGCACAGATACGCAGTATTTT
TRBV7-9,17,NA,NA,TRBJ2-6,CASTPLGRDAGANVLTF,TGTGCCAGCACCCCTCTGGGCCGCGACGCTGGGGCCAACGTCCTGACTTTC
TRBV7-9,15,NA,TRBD1,TRBJ1-1,CASSASTGKLVEAFF,TGTGCCAGCAGCGCTTCGACAGGGAAGCTGGTCGAAGCTTTCTTT
TRBV10-3,15,NA,TRBD1,TRBJ2-3,CAISESDRGTDTQYF,TGTGCCATCAGTGAGTCTGACAGGGGCACAGATACGCAGTATTTT
TRBV27,17,NA,TRBD2,TRBJ2-6,CASSPTSGLPGANVLTF,TGTGCCAGCAGTCCTACTAGCGGGTTGCCTGGGGCCAACGTCCTGACTTTC
TRBV6-2/TRBV6-3,17,NA,TRBD2,TRBJ2-5,CASSYVAGEPYQETQYF,TGTGCCAGCAGTTATGTAGCGGGGGAGCCCTACCAAGAGACCCAGTACTTC
TRBV20-1,15,NA,TRBD1,TRBJ2-2,CSASTGTGNTGELFF,TGCAGTGCTTCAACCGGGACAGGGAACACCGGGGAGCTGTTTTTT
TRBV27,14,NA,NA,TRBJ1-5,CASSSLQGAGPQHF,TGTGCCAGCAGTTCGCTACAGGGCGCGGGGCCCCAGCATTTT
TRBV18,14,NA,NA,TRBJ2-3,CASSATLGTDTQYF,TGTGCCAGCTCAGCGACGCTAGGCACAGATACGCAGTATTTT
TRBV23-1,16,once,NA,TRBJ1-6,CASSPTKLVRNSPLHF,TGCGCCAGCAGCCCAACCAAACTCGTCCGGAATTCACCCCTCCACTTT
TRBV5-1,14,NA,NA,TRBJ2-3,CASSGGDSTDTQYF,TGCGCCAGCAGCGGAGGGGACAGCACAGATACGCAGTATTTT
TRBV7-2,14,few,NA,TRBJ2-7,CASSRRLGSYEQYF,TGTGCCAGCAGCCGCCGCTTGGGGAGCTACGAGCAGTACTTC
TRBV6-2/TRBV6-3,14,once,NA,TRBJ1-1,CASSYAYIKAEAFF,TGTGCCAGCAGTTATGCCTACATCAAAGCTGAAGCTTTCTTT
TRBV7-9,12,NA,NA,TRBJ2-1,CASRNMATWQFF,TGTGCCAGCAGGAACATGGCTACATGGCAGTTCTTC
TRBV4-1,13,NA,NA,TRBJ1-1,CASSPMENTEAFF,TGCGCCAGCAGCCCGATGGAGAACACTGAAGCTTTCTTT
TRBV7-2,16,many,NA,TRBJ1-1,CASSFTTGSMNTEAFF,TGTGCCAGCAGCTTTACCACAGGTTCGATGAACACTGAAGCTTTCTTT
TRBV6-5,18,few,NA,TRBJ1-6,CASSRTGRRDPDNSPLHF,TGTGCCAGCAGTCGTACAGGGCGAAGGGACCCAGATAATTCACCCCTCCACTTT
TRBV20-1,16,NA,NA,TRBJ1-4,CSASAGFARLNEKLFF,TGCAGTGCTAGCGCTGGCTTCGCCAGGCTTAATGAAAAACTGTTTTTT
TRBV4-1,15,NA,NA,TRBJ1-6,CASSHPQGRRSPLHF,TGCGCCAGCAGCCATCCCCAGGGGAGGCGTTCACCCCTCCACTTT
TRBV5-5,15,few,TRBD2,TRBJ2-3,CASTNEIGRTDTQYF,TGTGCCAGCACCAATGAGATCGGGAGGACAGATACGCAGTATTTT
TRBV7-2,13,many,NA,TRBJ2-1,CASSSLNSGEQFF,TGTGCCAGCAGCTCACTAAATTCGGGTGAGCAGTTCTTC
TRBV10-3,14,NA,NA,TRBJ1-5,CAISQDRQDQPQHF,TGTGCCATCAGTCAGGACAGACAGGATCAGCCCCAGCATTTT
TRBV20-1,13,NA,TRBD1,TRBJ1-5,CGTGQGGNQPQHF,TGCGGGACAGGACAGGGGGGGAATCAGCCCCAGCATTTT
TRBV7-2,17,many,NA,TRBJ2-3,CASSIRPIAASTDTQYF,TGTGCCAGCAGCATAAGACCCATAGCGGCTAGCACAGATACGCAGTATTTT
TRBV6-2/TRBV6-3,13,NA,NA,TRBJ1-2,CASSDGMYYGYTF,TGTGCCAGCAGCGACGGGATGTACTATGGCTACACCTTC
TRBV6-1,14,few,TRBD1,TRBJ1-6,CATSPNAGGETLHF,TGTGCCACTTCACCGAACGCAGGGGGCGAAACCCTCCACTTT
TRBV6-1,16,NA,TRBD1,TRBJ1-5,CASSAQGGLRNQPQHF,TGTGCCAGCAGTGCCCAGGGGGGGCTGCGCAATCAGCCCCAGCATTTT
TRBV7-2,16,NA,NA,TRBJ2-2,CASSLGVIANTGELFF,TGTGCCAGCAGCTTAGGGGTAATTGCGAACACCGGGGAGCTGTTTTTT
TRBV7-2,11,many,NA,TRBJ2-3,CASTERDTQYF,TGTGCCAGCACAGAGAGGGATACGCAGTATTTT
TRBV7-2,15,NA,NA,TRBJ2-7,CASSLSWDVSYEQYF,TGTGCCAGCAGCTTATCCTGGGACGTCTCCTACGAGCAGTACTTC
TRBV7-2,17,NA,NA,TRBJ1-2,CASSLVFLGTQNYGYTF,TGTGCCAGCAGCTTAGTTTTTTTGGGGACTCAAAACTATGGCTACACCTTC
TRBV18,14,NA,NA,TRBJ1-5,CASSPYTGRQPQHF,TGTGCCAGCTCACCCTACACCGGGCGTCAGCCCCAGCATTTT
TRBV19,12,many,NA,TRBJ2-1,CASSITVGEQFF,TGTGCCAGTAGTATAACGGTCGGTGAGCAGTTCTTC
TRBV10-3,15,NA,TRBD1,TRBJ2-7,CAISDHRTGSYEQYF,TGTGCCATCAGTGACCATCGGACAGGGTCCTACGAGCAGTACTTC
TRBV2,14,NA,TRBD1,TRBJ1-3,CASSITGAGNTIYF,TGTGCCAGCAGTATTACAGGGGCTGGAAACACCATATATTTT
TRBV7-9,13,NA,NA,TRBJ2-3,CASSFGATDTQYF,TGTGCCAGCAGCTTTGGGGCGACAGATACGCAGTATTTT
TRBV7-2,15,NA,TRBD2,TRBJ2-3,CASSLARGREDTQYF,TGTGCCAGCAGCTTAGCGCGCGGGAGGGAAGATACGCAGTATTTT
TRBV7-2,16,many,TRBD2,TRBJ2-1,CASSLFSYRGDNEQFF,TGTGCCAGCAGCTTATTTAGTTACCGGGGGGACAATGAGCAGTTCTTC
TRBV27,16,few,TRBD2,TRBJ2-5,CASSPSSGDFQETQYF,TGTGCCAGCAGTCCGTCTAGCGGCGACTTCCAAGAGACCCAGTACTTC
TRBV12-5,14,few,TRBD1,TRBJ1-5,CASWTGSGSQPQHF,TGTGCTTCTTGGACAGGGTCGGGCAGTCAGCCCCAGCATTTT
TRBV6-1,15,NA,NA,TRBJ2-3,CASSAGQYYTVAQYF,TGTGCCAGCAGTGCAGGGCAGTACTATACCGTCGCGCAGTATTTT
TRBV12-3/TRBV12-4,13,NA,NA,TRBJ1-2,CASSFTQEGGYTF,TGTGCCAGCAGTTTTACCCAGGAAGGTGGCTACACCTTC
TRBV6-1,13,many,NA,TRBJ1-1,CASRRSGGTEAFF,TGTGCCAGCAGACGATCTGGGGGCACTGAAGCTTTCTTT
TRBV7-2,14,many,NA,TRBJ1-1,CASSIMELNPGAFF,TGTGCCAGCAGCATAATGGAGTTAAACCCCGGGGCTTTCTTT
TRBV11-2,13,NA,NA,TRBJ2-5,CASSLLSQETQYF,TGTGCCAGCAGCTTACTGTCCCAGGAGACCCAGTACTTC
TRBV28,16,few,TRBD2,TRBJ2-1,CASNPGGAGSENEQFF,TGTGCCAGCAACCCTGGGGGAGCGGGGAGTGAGAATGAGCAGTTCTTC
TRBV14,13,NA,NA,TRBJ2-1,CASSQATGYEQFF,TGTGCCAGCAGCCAAGCAACAGGTTATGAGCAGTTCTTC
TRBV7-2,12,few,NA,TRBJ2-3,CASSPRTPTQYF,TGTGCCAGCAGCCCCCGGACTCCCACGCAGTATTTT
TRBV15,15,NA,TRBD1,TRBJ2-7,CATSFEDRGGYEQYF,TGTGCCACCAGCTTCGAGGACAGGGGGGGCTACGAGCAGTACTTC
TRBV12-3/TRBV12-4,15,few,TRBD1,TRBJ2-3,CASRATGTVTDTQYF,TGTGCCAGCAGGGCAACCGGGACAGTCACAGATACGCAGTATTTT
TRBV19,14,NA,TRBD1,TRBJ1-6,CASSKQGNNSPLHF,TGTGCCAGTAGTAAACAGGGGAATAATTCACCCCTCCACTTT
TRBV7-8,15,many,NA,TRBJ2-5,CASSPRRLPQETQYF,TGTGCCAGCAGCCCCCGGCGGTTGCCGCAAGAGACCCAGTACTTC
TRBV20-1,12,NA,NA,TRBJ2-2,CSANVQGGELFF,TGCAGTGCTAACGTACAGGGCGGGGAGCTGTTTTTT